Listed below are T cell receptor beta chains from one sample, sequenced in a study of glioma-infiltrating T cells after dendritic cell vaccination. Assay used: immunoSEQ multiplex PCR; TCRdb lists only in-frame clones, some missing. The sample has more than 85,000 clones; 90% are singletons. The sample was blood, taken after dendritic cell vaccination. The receptors were sampled from a human donor with glioblastoma. The CDR3 runs from the conserved cysteine through the conserved F or W. The D gene is left open where the match is weak. Size is omitted from some rows. Given values are once, few, many or a class for expanded clones.

J gene: TRBJ1-4; V gene: TRBV5-1; D gene: .; clone size: .; CDR3 DNA: TGCGCCAGCAGCCCTGGCCCGGGGTCAACTAATGAAAAACTGTTTTTT; CDR3 protein: CASSPGPGSTNEKLFF
J gene: TRBJ2-1; V gene: TRBV10-2; D gene: TRBD2; clone size: .; CDR3 DNA: TGCGCCAGCAGTGAGTCGGGGACTAGATCGAATGAGCAGTTCTTC; CDR3 protein: CASSESGTRSNEQFF
J gene: TRBJ2-5; V gene: TRBV7-9; D gene: .; clone size: .; CDR3 DNA: TGTGCCAGCAGCCGTGTGGGGGCGCGAGAGACCCAGTACTTC; CDR3 protein: CASSRVGARETQYF
J gene: TRBJ1-2; V gene: TRBV2; D gene: .; clone size: .; CDR3 DNA: TGTGCCAGCAGCCTATGGGGGGGTTCCGGCTACACCTTC; CDR3 protein: CASSLWGGSGYTF
J gene: TRBJ1-2; V gene: TRBV5-1; D gene: TRBD1; clone size: .; CDR3 DNA: TGCGCCAGCAGCGAAGGACAGGGGGCGCGTGGCTACACCTTC; CDR3 protein: CASSEGQGARGYTF
J gene: TRBJ1-2; V gene: TRBV5-1; D gene: TRBD1; clone size: .; CDR3 DNA: TGCGCCAGCAGCTCGCCGGGACAGGGAATGGATGGCTACACCTTC; CDR3 protein: CASSSPGQGMDGYTF
J gene: TRBJ1-6; V gene: TRBV5-6; D gene: TRBD1; clone size: .; CDR3 DNA: TGTGCCAGCAGCGGGACAGCCGAGGGTAATTCACCCCTCCACTTT; CDR3 protein: CASSGTAEGNSPLHF
J gene: TRBJ1-6; V gene: TRBV27; D gene: .; clone size: once; CDR3 DNA: TGTGCCAGCAGTTTACGCGATCATAATTCACCCCTCCACTTT; CDR3 protein: CASSLRDHNSPLHF
J gene: TRBJ2-7; V gene: TRBV27; D gene: .; clone size: .; CDR3 DNA: TGTGCCAGCAGTTTATCGCGGAGTGGATCCGGAAACTCCTACGAGCAGTACTTC; CDR3 protein: CASSLSRSGSGNSYEQYF
J gene: TRBJ2-7; V gene: TRBV6-5; D gene: TRBD2; clone size: .; CDR3 DNA: TGTGCCAGCAGGTCCCGGGGACTAGTCGTGGAGCAGTACTTC; CDR3 protein: CASRSRGLVVEQYF
J gene: TRBJ1-1; V gene: TRBV6-4; D gene: .; clone size: once; CDR3 DNA: TGTGCCAGCAGTGGGACAGTGGGCACTGAAGCTTTCTTT; CDR3 protein: CASSGTVGTEAFF
J gene: TRBJ1-6; V gene: TRBV5-1; D gene: TRBD1; clone size: few; CDR3 DNA: TGCGCCAGCAGCTTGAAGGGACAGGGAGGTTCACCCCTCCACTTT; CDR3 protein: CASSLKGQGGSPLHF
J gene: TRBJ1-1; V gene: TRBV2; D gene: .; clone size: .; CDR3 DNA: TGTGCCAGCGCCCCCCGGATGGGAGAGAACACTGAAGCTTTCTTT; CDR3 protein: CASAPRMGENTEAFF
J gene: TRBJ1-2; V gene: TRBV5-1; D gene: .; clone size: .; CDR3 DNA: TGCGCCAGCAGCCTCGAAGGTCGGGGGTCTGACTATGGCTACACCTTC; CDR3 protein: CASSLEGRGSDYGYTF
J gene: TRBJ2-7; V gene: TRBV4-2; D gene: TRBD2; clone size: .; CDR3 DNA: TGTGCCAGCAGCCAAGGCGGGAGAGCCTACGAGCAGTACTTC; CDR3 protein: CASSQGGRAYEQYF
J gene: TRBJ1-1; V gene: TRBV19; D gene: .; clone size: .; CDR3 DNA: TGTGCCAGTAGTATCCGGGGTGGTCGTGAAGCTTTCTTT; CDR3 protein: CASSIRGGREAFF
J gene: TRBJ1-1; V gene: TRBV7-3; D gene: .; clone size: once; CDR3 DNA: TGTGCCAGCAGCTTAAACAGTCAGGGGTCGGGCACTGAAGCTTTCTTT; CDR3 protein: CASSLNSQGSGTEAFF
J gene: TRBJ1-6; V gene: TRBV5-4; D gene: TRBD1; clone size: .; CDR3 DNA: TGTGCCAGCAGCCAGACAGGGAACTATAATTCACCCCTCCACTTT; CDR3 protein: CASSQTGNYNSPLHF
J gene: TRBJ1-6; V gene: TRBV30; D gene: TRBD1; clone size: .; CDR3 DNA: TGTGCCTGGAGTGTACCCGGGACAGGTTATAATTCACCCCTCCACTTT; CDR3 protein: CAWSVPGTGYNSPLHF
J gene: TRBJ1-4; V gene: TRBV28; D gene: TRBD1; clone size: once; CDR3 DNA: TGTGCCAGCAGTTTAGGGACAGTTAATGAAAAACTGTTTTTT; CDR3 protein: CASSLGTVNEKLFF
J gene: TRBJ2-5; V gene: TRBV6-5; D gene: .; clone size: once; CDR3 DNA: TGTGCCAGCAGTTACTCGTATCGAGCGGGCCAAGAGACCCAGTACTTC; CDR3 protein: CASSYSYRAGQETQYF
J gene: TRBJ2-7; V gene: TRBV10-3; D gene: TRBD1; clone size: .; CDR3 DNA: TGTGCCATCAGGGGAAATCAGGGGGCGGGAGAGCAGTACTTC; CDR3 protein: CAIRGNQGAGEQYF
J gene: TRBJ2-1; V gene: TRBV4-1; D gene: .; clone size: .; CDR3 DNA: TGCGCCAGCAGCCTCCGGACTGGGTACAATGAGCAGTTCTTC; CDR3 protein: CASSLRTGYNEQFF
J gene: TRBJ1-2; V gene: TRBV6-1; D gene: TRBD1; clone size: .; CDR3 DNA: TGTGCCAGCCACGGACAGGGCCTATATGGCTACACCTTC; CDR3 protein: CASHGQGLYGYTF
J gene: TRBJ2-3; V gene: TRBV6-4; D gene: TRBD2; clone size: .; CDR3 DNA: TGTGCCTCCCCAAGACTAGCGGGAGTTGGGGATACGCAGTATTTT; CDR3 protein: CASPRLAGVGDTQYF
J gene: TRBJ1-1; V gene: TRBV5-6; D gene: .; clone size: once; CDR3 DNA: TGTGCCAGCAGCTTTAACGGACAGCAATTTAGGGCTTTCTTT; CDR3 protein: CASSFNGQQFRAFF
J gene: TRBJ1-6; V gene: TRBV5-6; D gene: TRBD1; clone size: .; CDR3 DNA: TGTGCCAGCAGCCACGGACAGGGCCTTAATTCACCCCTCCACTTT; CDR3 protein: CASSHGQGLNSPLHF
J gene: TRBJ2-3; V gene: TRBV13; D gene: TRBD2; clone size: .; CDR3 DNA: TGTGCCAGCAGCTTAGGACTAGCGGGGCCCACAGATACGCAGTATTTT; CDR3 protein: CASSLGLAGPTDTQYF
J gene: TRBJ2-7; V gene: TRBV9; D gene: TRBD1; clone size: .; CDR3 DNA: TGTGCCAGCAGCGTAGGCACAGGGGGCCCCGAGCAGTACTTC; CDR3 protein: CASSVGTGGPEQYF
J gene: TRBJ2-3; V gene: TRBV9; D gene: TRBD2; clone size: .; CDR3 DNA: TGTGCCAGCAGCTGGGCTAGCGGGGGGGCAGATACGCAGTATTTT; CDR3 protein: CASSWASGGADTQYF
J gene: TRBJ2-7; V gene: TRBV10-3; D gene: .; clone size: .; CDR3 DNA: TGTGCCATCACCGAGGGGGATCCGGCCTTAGGCTACGAGCAGTACTTC; CDR3 protein: CAITEGDPALGYEQYF
J gene: TRBJ2-5; V gene: TRBV5-4; D gene: TRBD2; clone size: .; CDR3 DNA: TGTGCCAGCCGCATGGGACTAGCGGGCCAAGAGACCCAGTACTTC; CDR3 protein: CASRMGLAGQETQYF
J gene: TRBJ1-2; V gene: TRBV7-9; D gene: TRBD1; clone size: .; CDR3 DNA: TGTGCCAGCAGCCCATACGGACAGGGACACTATGGCTACACCTTC; CDR3 protein: CASSPYGQGHYGYTF
J gene: TRBJ1-2; V gene: TRBV19; D gene: .; clone size: few; CDR3 DNA: TGTGCCAGTAGCCGACAGAGCTATGGCTACACCTTC; CDR3 protein: CASSRQSYGYTF
J gene: TRBJ2-3; V gene: TRBV19; D gene: .; clone size: .; CDR3 DNA: TGTGCCAGTAGTAGATCTAGCTTCCCGTTAGGTCAAACAGATACGCAGTATTTT; CDR3 protein: CASSRSSFPLGQTDTQYF
J gene: TRBJ2-5; V gene: TRBV10-3; D gene: .; clone size: .; CDR3 DNA: TGTGCCTCCAGGAAGGGGGATGTCCAAGAGACCCAGTACTTC; CDR3 protein: CASRKGDVQETQYF
J gene: TRBJ1-1; V gene: TRBV19; D gene: TRBD1; clone size: .; CDR3 DNA: TGTGCCAGTGAACCGGGACAGCACAACACTGAAGCTTTCTTT; CDR3 protein: CASEPGQHNTEAFF
J gene: TRBJ2-4; V gene: TRBV18; D gene: .; clone size: few; CDR3 DNA: TGTGCCAGCTCACCAAGGTTGGCAGGGGCCACCGTTTTAGCCAAAAACATTCAGTACTTC; CDR3 protein: CASSPRLAGATVLAKNIQYF
J gene: TRBJ1-1; V gene: TRBV4-2; D gene: .; clone size: .; CDR3 DNA: TGTGCCAGCAGCCAAGGGGGGCAGATGGTGGCTTTCTTT; CDR3 protein: CASSQGGQMVAFF
J gene: TRBJ2-2; V gene: TRBV9; D gene: .; clone size: .; CDR3 DNA: TGTGCCAGCAGCCTTCGGGGGAAAACCGGGGAGCTGTTTTTT; CDR3 protein: CASSLRGKTGELFF
J gene: TRBJ1-4; V gene: TRBV18; D gene: .; clone size: .; CDR3 DNA: TGTGCCAGCTCACCGCAGGCAGCTAATGAAAAACTGTTTTTT; CDR3 protein: CASSPQAANEKLFF
J gene: TRBJ2-3; V gene: TRBV5-1; D gene: .; clone size: .; CDR3 DNA: TGCGCCAGTGGGTGGGCTACGGTTACAGATACGCAGTATTTT; CDR3 protein: CASGWATVTDTQYF
J gene: TRBJ2-1; V gene: TRBV6-1; D gene: TRBD1; clone size: .; CDR3 DNA: TGTGCCAGCAGCGCGGACAGGGGCGTCTACAATGAGCAGTTCTTC; CDR3 protein: CASSADRGVYNEQFF
J gene: TRBJ1-1; V gene: TRBV2; D gene: .; clone size: .; CDR3 DNA: TGTGCCACCCATCTGGGGCTGAGGACTGAAGCTTTCTTT; CDR3 protein: CATHLGLRTEAFF
J gene: TRBJ1-5; V gene: TRBV11-2; D gene: .; clone size: .; CDR3 DNA: TGTGCCAGCAGCTTAATAGGGGGCAATCAGCCCCAGCATTTT; CDR3 protein: CASSLIGGNQPQHF
J gene: TRBJ2-1; V gene: TRBV28; D gene: .; clone size: .; CDR3 DNA: TGTGCCAGCAGCCGGGACTCCTACAATGAGCAGTTCTTC; CDR3 protein: CASSRDSYNEQFF
J gene: TRBJ2-3; V gene: TRBV25-1; D gene: .; clone size: .; CDR3 DNA: TGTGCCAGCAGTGAGACCCCCGGCCAGGGGCGCACAGATACGCAGTATTTT; CDR3 protein: CASSETPGQGRTDTQYF
J gene: TRBJ2-1; V gene: TRBV6-5; D gene: .; clone size: .; CDR3 DNA: TGTGCCAGCAGCCAGGGGTCCTCCTACAATGAGCAGTTCTTC; CDR3 protein: CASSQGSSYNEQFF